The 19 T cell receptor beta chains below were found in one sample sequenced in a study of human T cells and chemical hapten exposure. Time point here: patch test 2, 6 weeks after DPC sensitization. Treatment noted: therapeutic diphenylcyclopropenone sensitization with weekly scalp DPC. One entry per CDR3 protein results from TCRdb running MiXCR on the RACE reads. Of over 35,000 distinct CDR3 sequences detected, about 9.8% appear once; the ten largest clones hold about 15%. Sequenced material: whole blood, taken in connection with sensitization to the hapten diphenylcyclopropenone (DPC). These receptors were obtained from a woman aged 40-49 years with alopecia areata. Some clones in this sample may be carry-over from other donors' samples.

As to this clonotype: A much larger clone differs by one base, so this may be a read error. The chain combines TRBV20-1 with TRBJ1-1; D is undetermined. In germline, CDR1 is DFQATT, CDR2 SNEGSKA (reference sequence). The V end lost 7 bases, the J end lost 1 base, and 19 bases lay between the germline ends. The CDR3 loop spans 15 amino acids. Here the CDR3 reads CSVPHRASRNTEAFF. The CDR3 DNA reads as TGCAGTGTTCCCCATCGGGCCTCTCGGAACACTGAAGCTTTCTTT.

This clonotype was picked up many times. The chain's CDR3 is CASSFGQTYEQYF. CDR3 DNA sequence: TGTGCCAGCAGCTTCGGCCAGACCTACGAGCAGTACTTC. The chain employs TRBV7-2 and TRBJ2-7; the D is unclear. Looked up from germline, CDR1 is SGHTA and CDR2 is FQGNSA. The CDR3 contains 13 residues. Trimming shortened V by 3 bases and J by 2 bases, and 8 bases separated the two germline ends.

This clonotype was counted many times. This chain connects TRBV6-5 to TRBJ2-2; 15 bases match TRBD2. CDR1 and CDR2 (germline): MNHEY, SVGAGI. Trimming removed 0 bases from V and 6 bases from J; junction bases left unmatched: 23. This CDR3 contains 24 residues. The CDR3 here is CASSYSGTSGGLDLTPGTPGELFF. The CDR3 DNA reads as TGTGCCAGCAGTTACTCGGGGACTAGCGGGGGGCTCGACTTAACACCGGGGACCCCCGGGGAGCTGTTTTTT.

This clonotype came up many times. This sequence joins TRBV7-3 and TRBJ2-3; D possibly corresponds to TRBD1 (5 bases). Between the trimmed V and J ends, which lost 5 bases and 3 bases, there was a span of 9 bases. The V gene's germline CDR1 is SGHTA and CDR2 FQGTGA. This CDR3 contains 13 residues. CDR3 in amino acids: CASSLKGTDTQYF. CDR3 DNA: TGTGCCAGCAGCCTAAAGGGGACAGATACGCAGTATTTT.

This clonotype was recorded many times. The V gene is TRBV11-2, the J gene TRBJ2-7; D is ambiguous. The CDR3 totals 13 residues. V lost 0 bases and J lost 9, with 12 bases in between. The V gene's germline CDR1 is SGHAT and CDR2 FQNNGV. The CDR3 is CASSLDPYVGQYF. CDR3 sequence (DNA): TGTGCCAGCAGCTTAGATCCATATGTCGGGCAGTACTTC.

This clonotype was seen more than once but under ten times. The J gene is TRBJ1-1, the V gene TRBV18; TRBD1 matches 7 bases. V dropped 4 bases and J dropped 1; count of bases not matched to a gene: 3. CDR3 length: 14 amino acids. Per germline, CDR1 KGHSH and CDR2 LQKENI. In DNA form, the CDR3 reads TGTGCCAGCTCACAGGGGGCCGGGAACACTGAAGCTTTCTTT. Translation gives CASSQGAGNTEAFF. The whole variable domain, remainder taken from reference TRBV18 and TRBJ1-1, is NAGVMQNPRHLVRRRGQEARLRCSPMKGHSHVYWYRQLPEEGLKFMVYLQKENIIDESGMPKERFSAEFPKEGPSILRIQQVVRGDSAAYFCASSQGAGNTEAFFGQGTRLTVV.

This clonotype was observed a few times. The chain is built from TRBV2 and TRBJ1-5; D might be TRBD1 (5 bases). V lost 2 bases and J 4 bases, leaving 12 bases between the germline ends. Germline lookup yields CDR1 SNHLY and CDR2 FYNNEI. This CDR3 is built from 15 residues. The CDR3 nucleotides are TGTGCCAGCAGTGAAAGGCAGGGTAGAAATCAGCCCCAGCATTTT. It specifies CASSERQGRNQPQHF.

This clonotype appeared many times. V gene TRBV12-3 or TRBV12-4 combines with J gene TRBJ2-5; 9 bases map to TRBD1. CDR3 length: 13 residues. V dropped 6 bases and J dropped 4; count of bases not matched to a gene: 3. The CDR3, as DNA: TGTGCCAGCAGAGGGACAGGGCGAGAGACCCAGTACTTC. As protein: CASRGTGRETQYF.

This clonotype was counted ten times or more. The chain recombines TRBV5-1 with TRBJ2-1; 7 nucleotides agree with TRBD1. This CDR3 contains 14 residues. J was trimmed by 3 bases and V by 0 bases; bases with no gene match: 0. The germline gives CDR1 SGHRS, CDR2 YFSETQ. The CDR3 DNA follows: TGCGCCAGCAGCTTGGGGACAGGCTACAATGAGCAGTTCTTC. Translated, it gives CASSLGTGYNEQFF.

This clonotype was picked up many times. J is TRBJ2-4 and V is TRBV28; the match to TRBD1 covers 7 bases. Trimming at V came to 6 bases and at J to 1 base, leaving 3 bases not matched to a gene. The length of the CDR3 is 14 residues. Germline-derived CDR1 and CDR2 are MDHEN and SYDVKM. CDR3 residues: CASRLDRAKNIQYF. CDR3 coding DNA: TGTGCCAGCAGGTTGGACAGGGCCAAAAACATTCAGTACTTC.

This clonotype was detected many times. This chain joins TRBV7-6 and TRBJ1-5; perhaps TRBD1 as D (6 bases). Per germline, CDR1 SGHVS and CDR2 FNYEAQ. Trimming pared 5 bases from V and 6 bases from J, leaving 14 bases between. The CDR3 sequence is 14 residues long. CDR3 in amino acids: CASSHGQQGQPQHF. In nucleotides, the CDR3 is TGTGCCAGCAGCCACGGACAGCAGGGTCAGCCCCAGCATTTT. Full variable domain (rest looked up from reference TRBV7-6 and TRBJ1-5): GAGVSQSPRYKVTKRGQDVALRCDPISGHVSLYWYRQALGQGPEFLTYFNYEAQQDKSGLPNDRFSAERPEGSISTLTIQRTEQRDSAMYRCASSHGQQGQPQHFGDGTRLSIL.

In its sample, this clonotype was seen many times. This rearrangement joins TRBV28 to TRBJ2-2; D gene unclear. The ends were cut back, 8 bases at V and 1 base at J, with 8 bases in the middle. This CDR3 is built from 13 residues. Germline V gene sequence: CDR1 MDHEN, CDR2 SYDVKM. The CDR3 DNA reads TGTGCCAGCCCCAGGAAGAACACCGGGGAGCTGTTTTTT. Encoded protein: CASPRKNTGELFF.

This rearrangement joins TRBV6-5 to TRBJ1-4, with TRBD1 identical over 8 bases. The junction had 12 bases not matched to a gene; V was cut back by 6 bases and J by 12 bases. Germline assignment: CDR1 MNHEY and CDR2 SVGAGI. CDR3 length equals 14 residues. CDR3 residues: CASSGRGLFGELFF. The DNA of the CDR3 is TGTGCCAGCAGCGGCAGGGGGCTTTTTGGGGAACTGTTTTTT.

This clonotype has a single count. The rearrangement uses TRBV7-2 and TRBJ1-1, with 9 bases identical to TRBD1. The V gene end was trimmed by 6 bases and the J gene end by 5 bases; junction bases not matched to a gene: 7. Germline values: CDR1 SGHTA, CDR2 FQGNSA. This CDR3 region has 14 residues. The CDR3 DNA is TGTGCCAGCAGGAATCCGGGACAGGGAACTGAAGCTTTCTTT. Translation gives CASRNPGQGTEAFF.

This clonotype has just a few counts. A read error may be the cause here, since a much bigger clone is one base away. The chain combines TRBV5-1 with TRBJ2-4; D unresolved. Germline assignment: CDR1 SGHRS and CDR2 YFSETQ. V was trimmed by 2 bases and J by 2 bases, leaving 8 bases between them. The CDR3 is 14 amino acids. The DNA for the CDR3 is TGCGCCAGCAGCTTAACGTTGACCAAAAACATTCAGTACTTC. This codes for CASSLTLTKNIQYF.

The sample holds many counts of this clonotype. V usage is TRBV3-1 and J usage is TRBJ2-7; D remains ambiguous. The ends were cut back, 10 bases at V and 0 bases at J, with 16 bases in the middle. CDR1 and CDR2 (germline): LGHDT, YNNKEL (reference sequence). This CDR3 spans 14 amino acids. CDR3 sequence (DNA): TGTGCCACCCTCGGACGGAGTAACTCCTACGAGCAGTACTTC. It is translated as CATLGRSNSYEQYF.

This clonotype showed up just a few times. This sequence joins TRBV11-2 and TRBJ2-3, with unresolved D. V shed 3 bases and J shed 3 bases, with 16 bases lying between them. Per germline, CDR1 SGHAT and CDR2 FQNNGV. CDR3 length: 16 residues. CDR3 sequence: CASSFSVGPPTDTQYF. The CDR3 coding sequence is TGTGCCAGCAGCTTTTCAGTTGGTCCCCCAACAGATACGCAGTATTTT.

The table lists this clonotype with many counts. The J gene is TRBJ2-1, the V gene TRBV11-1; D is ambiguous. V gave up 3 bases and J gave up 5 bases, with 5 bases separating them. The CDR3 runs to 12 residues. From germline, CDR1 is SGHAT and CDR2 FQDESV (reference sequence). The CDR3 region is CASSFTNNEQFF. The CDR3 region has the DNA TGTGCCAGCAGCTTTACGAACAATGAGCAGTTCTTC.

The genes are TRBV5-1 and TRBJ2-7, with D uncertain. V was cut by 1 base and J by 5 bases, with 10 bases left in between. The CDR3 has 13 residues. Germline loops: CDR1 SGHRS, CDR2 YFSETQ. CDR3 nucleotide sequence: TGCGCCAGCAGCTTGACAGAGCCAGACGAGCAGTACTTC. Translating it yields CASSLTEPDEQYF.